The 27 T cell receptor beta chains in this list originate from one sample, sequenced in a study of cytomegalovirus exposure and HLA in healthy donors. PCR primers comprised 60 Vbeta and 13 Jbeta primers. Data came from immunoSEQ multiplex PCR; TCRdb stores just in-frame clones and leaves some out. The listing records tens of thousands of clones. Material for sequencing was PBMCs. The receptor source for this set is a man between 45 and 60 years old in good health and CMV-seronegative.

J is TRBJ2-6 and V is TRBV5-1, with D uncertain. CDR3 size: 15 residues. Germline assignment: CDR1 SGHRS and CDR2 YFSETQ. V was shortened by 6 bases and J by 0 bases, with 10 bases between the two germline ends. In DNA form, the CDR3 reads TGCGCCAGCAAATCCCCCAGCTCTGGGGCCAACGTCCTGACTTTC. This encodes CASKSPSSGANVLTF.

V and J are TRBV5-4 and TRBJ1-2, with 7 positions matching TRBD1. V shed 1 base and J 6 bases; nucleotides not matched to a gene: 3. This CDR3 is 13 amino acids long. Germline V gene sequence: CDR1 SGHNT, CDR2 YYREEE (reference sequence). CDR3 residues: CASSLTGANGYTF. The CDR3 DNA follows: TGTGCCAGCAGCTTGACAGGGGCAAATGGCTACACCTTC.

V gene TRBV7-2 combines with J gene TRBJ2-3; TRBD1 is a possible D gene (5 bases). The V end was cut by 5 bases, the J end by 2 bases, with 8 bases between. Germline-derived CDR1 and CDR2 are SGHTA and FQGNSA. The length of the CDR3 is 13 residues. The CDR3 loop reads CASSRQNTDTQYF. The CDR3 DNA reads as TGTGCCAGCAGCCGACAGAACACAGATACGCAGTATTTT. The variable domain in full, with the rest retrieved from reference TRBV7-2 and TRBJ2-3, is GAGVSQSPSNKVTEKGKDVELRCDPISGHTALYWYRQSLGQGLEFLIYFQGNSAPDKSGLPSDRFSAERTGGSVSTLTIQRTQQEDSAVYLCASSRQNTDTQYFGPGTRLTVL.

The CDR3 bases are TGTGCCAGCTCACCATTGAGGGATACTGAAGCTTTCTTT. It codes for CASSPLRDTEAFF. The chain uses TRBV18 and TRBJ1-1; D uncertain. Trimming left V 2 bases short and J 5 bases short, with 9 bases between. The CDR3 consists of 13 residues. Germline CDR1 KGHSH, CDR2 LQKENI. The variable domain in full, with the rest retrieved from reference TRBV18 and TRBJ1-1, is NAGVMQNPRHLVRRRGQEARLRCSPMKGHSHVYWYRQLPEEGLKFMVYLQKENIIDESGMPKERFSAEFPKEGPSILRIQQVVRGDSAAYFCASSPLRDTEAFFGQGTRLTVV.

The chain has TRBV6-1 and TRBJ1-3; D uncertain. V gave up 7 bases and J gave up 2 bases, with 9 bases separating them. The CDR3 extends over 13 amino acids. The germline CDR1 and CDR2 sequences are MNHNS and SASEGT. This chain's CDR3 is CASNGITGNTIYF. The CDR3 DNA reads TGTGCCAGCAACGGGATTACTGGAAACACCATATATTTT.

The chain has TRBV29-1 and TRBJ1-1; 7 nucleotides match TRBD1. Per germline, CDR1 SQVTM and CDR2 ANQGSEA. V was pared by 6 bases and J by 7 bases, with 14 bases of the junction left unmatched. This CDR3 has 14 amino acids. The CDR3 sequence is CSVAYFGTAVEAFF. In nucleotides, the CDR3 is TGCAGCGTGGCCTATTTTGGGACAGCCGTTGAAGCTTTCTTT. Together with reference TRBV29-1 and TRBJ1-1, the CDR3 gives the full variable domain: SAVISQKPSRDICQRGTSLTIQCQVDSQVTMMFWYRQQPGQSLTLIATANQGSEATYESGFVIDKFPISRPNLTFSTLTVSNMSPEDSSIYLCSVAYFGTAVEAFFGQGTRLTVV.

This sequence joins TRBV19 and TRBJ1-5; D call uncertain. There are 15 residues in the CDR3. The V gene lost 9 bases and the J gene lost 0 bases, with 15 bases spanning the gap. CDR1 and CDR2 from the germline V gene are LNHDA and SQIVND (reference sequence). The CDR3, as DNA: TGTGCCAGCTGGCTCGGAGTTTATAGCAATCAGCCCCAGCATTTT. It is translated as CASWLGVYSNQPQHF.

On this clone: The CDR3 does not close with the conserved phenylalanine or tryptophan, likely indicating a read error. The J gene is TRBJ1-6, the V gene TRBV15, with D possibly matching TRBD1 (5 bases). CDR1 LNHNV and CDR2 YYDKDF come from the germline V gene (reference sequence). The CDR3 is 14 residues long. Trimming took off 5 bases at V and 7 bases at J, with 12 bases between the two ends. Written as DNA, the CDR3 is TGTGCCACCAGCGGAGGGGCATGGAATTCACCCCTCCACTCT. Translated: CATSGGAWNSPLHS.

The chain combines TRBV5-1 with TRBJ1-2; 9 bases align to TRBD1. The ends lost 4 bases at V and 4 bases at J; junction bases unmatched: 5. This CDR3 contains 14 residues. Germline loops: CDR1 SGHRS, CDR2 YFSETQ. CDR3 sequence (DNA): TGCGCCAGCAGCCAGGACAGGGGTAGCTATGGCTACACCTTC. Amino acids: CASSQDRGSYGYTF.

This rearrangement joins TRBV4-1 to TRBJ2-2; 10 nucleotides align to TRBD1. Germline V gives CDR1 MGHRA, CDR2 YSYEKL. The CDR3 is 17 amino acids. Trimming cost V 0 bases and J 0 bases; bases outside gene matches: 1. The CDR3 loop is CASSQEGQGANTGELFF. Written as DNA, the CDR3 is TGCGCCAGCAGCCAAGAAGGACAGGGGGCGAACACCGGGGAGCTGTTTTTT.

The CDR3 sequence: CSANRYRVQISETQYF. The CDR3 region has the DNA TGCAGCGCCAATCGATACAGGGTGCAGATATCGGAGACCCAGTACTTC. This chain uses TRBV29-1 with TRBJ2-5; D is perhaps TRBD1 (6 bases). V was trimmed by 7 bases and J by 5 bases, leaving 26 bases between them. CDR3 size: 16 residues. Germline V gives CDR1 SQVTM, CDR2 ANQGSEA.

This chain links TRBV6-5 with TRBJ2-7; possibly TRBD1 for D (5 bases). This CDR3 region has 12 residues. Trimming took 4 bases from V and 6 from J, leaving 10 bases between them. Germline V gene sequence: CDR1 MNHEY, CDR2 SVGAGI. In nucleotides, the CDR3 is TGTGCCAGCAGTTTTGACAGAGGCGAGCAGTACTTC. This translates into CASSFDRGEQYF.

This sequence joins TRBV2 and TRBJ2-1; TRBD2 agrees at 12 bases. The CDR3 spans 16 residues. Germline lookup yields CDR1 SNHLY and CDR2 FYNNEI. Trimming took 1 base from V and 9 from J; bases not matched to a gene: 7. The CDR3 nucleotides are TGTGCCAGCAGTGAAGGACTAGCGGGGGTTGGTGGTGAGCAGTTCTTC. This encodes CASSEGLAGVGGEQFF.

CDR3 residues: CASSLGGSGNTIYF. In DNA, the CDR3 is TGTGCCAGCAGCCTGGGGGGCTCTGGAAACACCATATATTTT. This sequence joins TRBV7-9 and TRBJ1-3; perhaps TRBD1 as D (5 bases). The V end lost 5 bases, the J end lost 0 bases, and 8 bases lay between the germline ends. The germline V gene encodes CDR1 SEHNR and CDR2 FQNEAQ (reference sequence). This CDR3 contains 14 residues.

This chain uses TRBV29-1 with TRBJ2-5, with D possibly TRBD2 on 7 matching bases. Germline-derived CDR1 and CDR2 are SQVTM and ANQGSEA. This CDR3 contains 14 residues. Trimming pared 7 bases from V and 4 bases from J, leaving 19 bases between. Here the CDR3 reads CSAEGWGGPETQYF. In DNA, the CDR3 is TGCAGCGCCGAGGGGTGGGGGGGCCCAGAGACCCAGTACTTC.

The rearrangement uses TRBV28 and TRBJ2-7; 11 bases agree with TRBD2. CDR1 and CDR2 from the germline V gene are MDHEN and SYDVKM. With 7 bases clipped from V and 7 bases from J, the junction kept 6 bases outside the gene matches. The CDR3 spans 13 residues. CDR3 DNA: TGTGCCAGCATCGGGACTAGCGGCCAGGAGCAGTACTTC. Translated: CASIGTSGQEQYF.

The chain combines TRBV18 with TRBJ2-3; 9 nucleotides align to TRBD2. J lost 2 bases, V lost 2 bases, and 5 bases had no gene match. CDR3 length equals 16 residues. Germline V lookup: CDR1 KGHSH, CDR2 LQKENI. The CDR3 is CASSPTAGGITDTQYF. The CDR3 bases are TGTGCCAGCTCACCAACGGCGGGGGGGATCACAGATACGCAGTATTTT.

The J gene is TRBJ1-2, the V gene TRBV28; D is unresolved. V lost 6 bases and J lost 5, with 10 bases in between. Germline CDR1 MDHEN, CDR2 SYDVKM. The CDR3 covers 12 residues. The CDR3 region is CASSSPGYGYTF. In DNA form, the CDR3 reads TGTGCCAGCAGCTCCCCCGGTTATGGCTACACCTTC.

This chain connects TRBV7-9 to TRBJ1-2; a possible D gene is TRBD1 (5 bases). Trimming left V 5 bases short and J 10 bases short, with 11 bases between. The CDR3 has 11 amino acids. Germline V lookup: CDR1 SEHNR, CDR2 FQNEAQ (reference sequence). The CDR3: CASSPQGDYTF. As DNA, the CDR3 is TGTGCCAGCAGCCCGCAAGGGGACTACACCTTC. Supplemented by reference TRBV7-9 and TRBJ1-2, the full variable domain reads DTGVSQNPRHKITKRGQNVTFRCDPISEHNRLYWYRQTLGQGPEFLTYFQNEAQLEKSRLLSDRFSAERPKGSFSTLEIQRTEQGDSAMYLCASSPQGDYTFGSGTRLTVV.

This chain joins TRBV7-9 and TRBJ1-1, with 7 bases lining up with TRBD1. The CDR3 is 13 residues long. The trim removed 7 bases at V and 4 bases at J, leaving 6 bases unmatched. Germline values: CDR1 SEHNR, CDR2 FQNEAQ (reference sequence). The CDR3: CASTLGTATEAFF. CDR3 nucleotide sequence: TGTGCCAGCACCCTCGGGACAGCCACTGAAGCTTTCTTT.

This rearrangement joins TRBV9 to TRBJ2-7; 8 bases line up with TRBD1. The V gene's germline CDR1 is SGDLS and CDR2 YYNGEE. With V trimmed by 3 bases and J by 5 bases, 13 bases remained unmatched. This CDR3 comprises 16 residues. The CDR3 protein is CASSGGQEIVFHEQYF. The CDR3, as DNA: TGTGCCAGCAGCGGGGGACAGGAGATAGTGTTCCACGAGCAGTACTTC.

CDR3 sequence reads: CASSSPGGSYNSPLHF. The CDR3 DNA is TGTGCCAGCAGCTCCCCGGGGGGCTCCTATAATTCACCCCTCCACTTT. The rearrangement joins TRBV7-6 to TRBJ1-6; D may be TRBD1 (5 bases). V lost 4 bases to trimming and J lost 0 bases, with 10 bases between them. The length of the CDR3 is 16 residues. From germline, CDR1 is SGHVS and CDR2 FNYEAQ.

CDR3 residues: CASSLSFGQVSGLFF. CDR3 DNA: TGTGCCAGCAGTTTATCCTTTGGGCAGGTTAGCGGACTGTTTTTT. The chain carries TRBV27 and TRBJ1-4; the D is unclear. The CDR3 contains 15 residues. Germline assignment: CDR1 MNHEY and CDR2 SMNVEV (reference sequence). Between the trimmed V and J ends, which lost 0 bases and 13 bases, there was a span of 18 bases.

The rearrangement joins TRBV6-5 to TRBJ2-7, with 11 bases identical to TRBD1. CDR1 and CDR2 (germline): MNHEY, SVGAGI. V lost 1 base, J lost 5 bases, and 4 bases stayed unmatched. The CDR3 runs 15 residues. The CDR3 DNA sequence: TGTGCCAGCAGTTACTTCGGGACAGGGGGACACGAGCAGTACTTC. This encodes CASSYFGTGGHEQYF.

This sequence joins TRBV7-9 and TRBJ1-4, with D possibly matching TRBD1 (6 bases). Between the trimmed V and J ends, which lost 6 bases and 8 bases, there was a span of 16 bases. CDR3 length: 14 amino acids. CDR1 and CDR2 (germline): SEHNR, FQNEAQ (reference sequence). The CDR3 spells CASSSQGLEEKLFF. Written as DNA, the CDR3 is TGTGCCAGCAGTTCCCAGGGGCTGGAGGAAAAACTGTTTTTT.

The chain has TRBV6-5 and TRBJ2-5; D possibly corresponds to TRBD2 (5 bases). Trimming shortened V by 1 base and J by 5 bases, and 11 bases separated the two germline ends. This CDR3 contains 14 residues. CDR1 MNHEY and CDR2 SVGAGI come from the germline V gene. The CDR3 DNA reads TGTGCCAGCAGTTACTATCCTGGCGGGGAGACCCAGTACTTC. It encodes CASSYYPGGETQYF.

The chain carries TRBV10-3 and TRBJ2-3, with D perhaps TRBD1 (5 bases). CDR3 length: 13 residues. Germline CDR1 and CDR2: ENHRY and SYGVKD. V lost 4 bases, J lost 6 bases, and 11 bases lay in between. The CDR3 sequence: CAISVREGDTQYF. The DNA of the CDR3 is TGTGCCATCAGTGTCAGGGAAGGGGATACGCAGTATTTT.